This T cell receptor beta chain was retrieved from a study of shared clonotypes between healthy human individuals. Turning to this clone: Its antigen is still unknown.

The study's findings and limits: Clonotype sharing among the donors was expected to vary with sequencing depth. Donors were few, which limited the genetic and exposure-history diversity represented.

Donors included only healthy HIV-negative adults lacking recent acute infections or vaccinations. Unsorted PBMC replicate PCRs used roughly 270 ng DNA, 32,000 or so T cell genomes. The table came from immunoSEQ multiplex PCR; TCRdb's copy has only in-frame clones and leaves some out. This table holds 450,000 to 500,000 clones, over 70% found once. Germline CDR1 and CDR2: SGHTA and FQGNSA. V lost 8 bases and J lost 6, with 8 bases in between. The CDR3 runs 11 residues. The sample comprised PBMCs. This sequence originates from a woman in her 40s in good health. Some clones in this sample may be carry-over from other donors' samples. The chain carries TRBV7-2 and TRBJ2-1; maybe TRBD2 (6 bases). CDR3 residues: CASQGLNEQFF. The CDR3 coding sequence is TGTGCCAGCCAGGGACTCAATGAGCAGTTCTTC.